This TCR beta chain was retrieved from a study of blood T cell repertoires in COVID-19. Study-level background: There were acute and convalescent COVID-19 samples, and they came from the United States, Italy and Spain.

Authors' data handling: Amplification of reference gene primers provided the estimated nucleated cell counts. Libraries were prepared by immunoSEQ multiplex PCR; TCRdb keeps only in-frame clonotypes and omits some of them. V and J calls and clone size follow that table, whereas D and trimming were derived from the DNA. This table has roughly 240,000 clones, roughly 85% appearing once. Trimming pared 6 bases from V and 6 bases from J, leaving 11 bases between. Germline V CDR1 and CDR2: DFQATT, SNEGSKA (reference sequence). This CDR3 contains 11 residues. The chain has TRBV20-1 and TRBJ1-1; D gene ambiguous. The specimen sequenced was peripheral blood. This receptor was taken from a man between 60 and 70 years old who had recovered from COVID-19. CDR3 amino acids: CSAGETAEAFF. As DNA, the CDR3 is TGCAGTGCCGGGGAGACGGCTGAAGCTTTCTTT.